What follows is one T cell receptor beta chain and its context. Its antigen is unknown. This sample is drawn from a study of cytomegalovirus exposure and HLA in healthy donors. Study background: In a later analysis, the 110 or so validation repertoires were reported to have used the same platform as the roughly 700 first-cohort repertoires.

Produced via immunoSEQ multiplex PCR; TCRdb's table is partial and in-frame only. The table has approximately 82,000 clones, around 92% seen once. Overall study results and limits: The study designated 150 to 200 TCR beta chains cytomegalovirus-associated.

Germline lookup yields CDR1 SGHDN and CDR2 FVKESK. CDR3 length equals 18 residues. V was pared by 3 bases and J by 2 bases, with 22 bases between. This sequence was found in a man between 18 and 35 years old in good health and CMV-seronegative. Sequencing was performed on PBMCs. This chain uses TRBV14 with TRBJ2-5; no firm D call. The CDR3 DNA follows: TGTGCCAGCAGCCAGTTTGGCAAAAGACCGCTGAGGCAAGAGACCCAGTACTTC. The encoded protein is CASSQFGKRPLRQETQYF.